The clone carrying this T cell receptor beta chain was seen ten or more times. TCR beta CDR3 regions were amplified from RNA transcripts. The primer set for the first-round RT-PCR of the TCR CDR3 was HTBI. TCRdb re-called the multiplex PCR reads with MiXCR, one entry per CDR3 protein. The sample records hundreds of thousands of distinct CDR3 sequences, roughly 14% being singletons. These data are taken from a study of T cells in Graves' hyperthyroidism and ophthalmopathy. Study-level information: Peripheral blood collection took place at initial diagnosis, before any treatment.

V lost 2 bases and J 2 bases, leaving 11 bases between the germline ends. The CDR3 is 14 residues long. Germline V gives CDR1 SGHRS, CDR2 YFSETQ. With duration under 3 months, ophthalmopathy was active: Clinical Activity Score at least 3, NOSPECS at least 4. Lactation, pregnancy, other autoimmune disease or uncontrolled infection led to exclusion of patients. The receptor comes from a man younger than 35 with Graves' ophthalmopathy. This rearrangement joins TRBV5-1 to TRBJ2-7, with a tentative D call TRBD1 (6 bases). The material sequenced was blood. As DNA, the CDR3 is TGCGCCAGCAGCTTCCAGGGGACCCCCTACGAGCAGTACTTC. Translated: CASSFQGTPYEQYF.